A single sample is the source of the 25 T cell receptor beta chains below, sequenced in a study of T cell responses to AZD1222 COVID-19 vaccine. Only in-frame clones appear in the TCRdb table, and some are missing; sequencing was by immunoSEQ multiplex PCR. The profile shows 98,000 or so clones, about 86% of them singletons. The sequenced sample was peripheral blood, obtained on day 0 of AZD1222 vaccination. The origin of the receptors is an adult in good health.

The chain couples TRBV5-1 to TRBJ1-2; D not resolved. The CDR3 runs to 13 residues. V was cut by 0 bases and J by 6 bases, with 9 bases left in between. Germline CDR1 reads SGHRS; CDR2 reads YFSETQ. CDR3 in DNA: TGCGCCAGCAGCTTGGACGGGGTAGATGGCTACACCTTC. Translation: CASSLDGVDGYTF.

This rearrangement joins TRBV5-6 to TRBJ2-5; D is ambiguous. Trimming left V 0 bases short and J 2 bases short, with 11 bases between. The CDR3 is made up of 15 amino acids. In germline, CDR1 is SGHDT, CDR2 YYEEEE. This CDR3 reads CASSLAVSAQETQYF. CDR3 coding DNA: TGTGCCAGCAGCTTGGCTGTCAGCGCTCAAGAGACCCAGTACTTC.

This clone was observed a single time. The chain is built from TRBV30 and TRBJ2-1; no clear D gene. This CDR3 spans 13 amino acids. The V and J ends lost 1 base and 6 bases respectively, with 10 bases between them. The germline CDR1 and CDR2 sequences are GTSNPN and SVGIG (reference sequence). CDR3 nucleotide sequence: TGTGCCTGGAGTGATCCGGTCACCAATGAGCAGTTCTTC. Translating gives CAWSDPVTNEQFF.

The chain links TRBV27 to TRBJ2-1; 10 bases map to TRBD1. The germline V gene encodes CDR1 MNHEY and CDR2 SMNVEV (reference sequence). With 5 bases clipped from V and 8 bases from J, the junction kept 9 bases outside the gene matches. CDR3 length: 15 residues. The CDR3 DNA reads TGTGCCAGCAGTCCGAGACAGGGGGCTCTGTATGAGCAGTTCTTC. Translated: CASSPRQGALYEQFF.

J is TRBJ2-5 and V is TRBV19; no clear D gene. CDR3 length: 13 amino acids. In germline, CDR1 is LNHDA, CDR2 SQIVND (reference sequence). Trimming removed 9 bases from V and 4 bases from J, with 15 bases in between. This CDR3 is CASGPLLLETQYF. DNA of the CDR3: TGTGCCAGCGGCCCCCTCCTACTAGAGACCCAGTACTTC.

This chain uses TRBV10-2 with TRBJ1-2; D is possibly TRBD1 (5 bases). Germline V gene sequence: CDR1 WSHSY, CDR2 SAAADI. This CDR3 spans 15 amino acids. Trimming cost V 0 bases and J 9 bases, with 17 bases left between them. Here the CDR3 DNA reads TGCGCCAGCAGTGAGTCCTATGCAGGGCTGCAGCGCTACACCTTC. Translated, it gives CASSESYAGLQRYTF.

The V gene is TRBV19, the J gene TRBJ1-1; D is unresolved. V shed 4 bases and J shed 0 bases, with 6 bases lying between them. CDR1 LNHDA and CDR2 SQIVND come from the germline V gene (reference sequence). The CDR3 extends over 13 amino acids. The CDR3 DNA follows: TGTGCCAGTAGTAGGGCCCTGAACACTGAAGCTTTCTTT. The encoded protein is CASSRALNTEAFF.

The chain links TRBV7-8 to TRBJ2-3; D possibly matches TRBD1 or TRBD2 (5 bases each). This CDR3 is 12 amino acids long. The V gene lost 5 bases and the J gene lost 6 bases, with 9 bases spanning the gap. The germline V gene encodes CDR1 SGHVS and CDR2 FQNEAQ. CDR3 residues: CASSEWGDTQYF. The CDR3 bases are TGTGCCAGCAGCGAATGGGGGGATACGCAGTATTTT.

CDR3 in DNA: TGTGCCAGCAGTGAAGGAGTTAAGGGCTACACCTTC. Translated, it gives CASSEGVKGYTF. The chain uses TRBV2 and TRBJ1-2; D gene uncertain. This CDR3 region has 12 residues. Trimming shortened V by 1 base and J by 8 bases, and 8 bases separated the two germline ends. Germline values: CDR1 SNHLY, CDR2 FYNNEI.

The CDR3 here is CSETTCHEQYF. Written as DNA, the CDR3 is TGCAGCGAAACTACATGCCACGAGCAGTACTTC. The chain employs TRBV29-1 and TRBJ2-7; D gene ambiguous. The V end was cut by 7 bases, the J end by 5 bases, with 12 bases between. CDR1 is SQVTM, CDR2 ANQGSEA, per germline. This CDR3 region has 11 residues.

The gene calls are TRBV3-1 (or the pseudogene TRBV3-2) and TRBJ2-2, with a possible D match to TRBD2 (5 bases). Germline V gives CDR1 LGHDT, CDR2 YNNKEL (reference sequence). Trimming shortened V by 0 bases and J by 7 bases, and 6 bases separated the two germline ends. This CDR3 is built from 13 residues. CDR3 amino acids: CASSQEADGELFF. The CDR3 bases are TGTGCCAGCAGCCAAGAAGCGGACGGGGAGCTGTTTTTT.

The rearrangement uses TRBV29-1 and TRBJ1-1; the match to TRBD1 covers 7 bases. The CDR3 runs 13 residues. The germline V gene has CDR1 SQVTM and CDR2 ANQGSEA. Trimming removed 6 bases from V and 0 bases from J; junction bases left unmatched: 4. In nucleotides, the CDR3 is TGCAGCGTGGAGGGACAGTTGAACACTGAAGCTTTCTTT. Protein sequence: CSVEGQLNTEAFF.

This clone occurred once. The V and J genes are TRBV5-1 and TRBJ1-1, with no clear D. The CDR3 is 14 amino acids. V lost 1 base and J 2 bases, leaving 9 bases between the germline ends. Germline loops: CDR1 SGHRS, CDR2 YFSETQ. The CDR3 protein is CASSLRADNTEAFF. DNA of the CDR3: TGCGCCAGCAGCTTGCGGGCTGACAACACTGAAGCTTTCTTT. Using reference TRBV5-1 and TRBJ1-1 for the parts outside the CDR3, the full variable domain is KAGVTQTPRYLIKTRGQQVTLSCSPISGHRSVSWYQQTPGQGLQFLFEYFSETQRNKGNFPGRFSGRQFSNSRSEMNVSTLELGDSALYLCASSLRADNTEAFFGQGTRLTVV.

The chain couples TRBV5-1 to TRBJ1-3, with a possible D match to TRBD1 (5 bases). From germline, CDR1 is SGHRS and CDR2 YFSETQ. The CDR3 totals 16 residues. V dropped 5 bases and J dropped 2 bases, with 17 bases sitting between them. The CDR3 DNA sequence: TGCGCCAGCAGTGAAACTGGGACGGCGACTGGAAACACCATATATTTT. This sequence encodes CASSETGTATGNTIYF. The full variable domain, rest sourced from reference TRBV5-1 and TRBJ1-3, is KAGVTQTPRYLIKTRGQQVTLSCSPISGHRSVSWYQQTPGQGLQFLFEYFSETQRNKGNFPGRFSGRQFSNSRSEMNVSTLELGDSALYLCASSETGTATGNTIYFGEGSWLTVV.

The gene calls are TRBV5-1 and TRBJ1-5; perhaps TRBD1 as D (6 bases). The germline V and J ends were trimmed by 0 bases and 5 bases, with 12 bases remaining between them. CDR1 SGHRS and CDR2 YFSETQ come from the germline V gene. The CDR3 is 15 residues long. The CDR3 is CASSLAQGRDQPQHF. Written as DNA, the CDR3 is TGCGCCAGCAGCTTGGCCCAGGGGCGTGATCAGCCCCAGCATTTT.

The CDR3 sequence is CASSDPTREQYF. The CDR3 DNA reads TGTGCCAGCAGTGATCCGACTCGGGAGCAGTACTTC. This chain joins TRBV28 and TRBJ2-7; D is uncertain. The germline CDR1 and CDR2 sequences are MDHEN and SYDVKM. The CDR3 has 12 amino acids. V lost 5 bases and J 7 bases, leaving 12 bases between the germline ends.

The chain uses TRBV27 and TRBJ1-6; D is unresolved. Germline-derived CDR1 and CDR2 are MNHEY and SMNVEV (reference sequence). Between the trimmed V and J ends, which lost 6 bases and 8 bases, there was a span of 14 bases. The CDR3 covers 14 residues. CDR3 loop: CASRSDGAYSPLHF. CDR3 bases: TGTGCCAGCAGATCGGACGGTGCCTATTCACCCCTCCACTTT.

This chain joins TRBV11-2 and TRBJ1-5; no firm D call. Between the trimmed V and J ends, which lost 0 bases and 0 bases, there was a span of 6 bases. The CDR3 runs to 15 residues. Germline lookup yields CDR1 SGHAT and CDR2 FQNNGV. The CDR3 sequence: CASSLDGNSNQPQHF. For the CDR3, the DNA is TGTGCCAGCAGCTTAGATGGGAATAGCAATCAGCCCCAGCATTTT. The entire variable domain, with the rest obtained from reference TRBV11-2 and TRBJ1-5, is as follows: EAGVAQSPRYKIIEKRQSVAFWCNPISGHATLYWYQQILGQGPKLLIQFQNNGVVDDSQLPKDRFSAERLKGVDSTLKIQPAKLEDSAVYLCASSLDGNSNQPQHFGDGTRLSIL.

The chain employs TRBV4-1 and TRBJ2-3; D might be TRBD1 (6 bases). From germline, CDR1 is MGHRA and CDR2 YSYEKL. The CDR3 runs to 17 residues. V was cut by 2 bases and J by 1 base, with 16 bases left in between. The CDR3 spells CASSQTRGIKGTDTQYF. The CDR3 DNA reads TGCGCCAGCAGCCAAACCAGGGGAATAAAGGGCACAGATACGCAGTATTTT.

CDR3 bases: TGTGCCAGCAGCCAAGATAGGCCTGAAAAACTGTTTTTT. Translation: CASSQDRPEKLFF. The chain links TRBV4-2 to TRBJ1-4; D uncertain. CDR3 size: 13 residues. Germline V gene data show CDR1 as LGHNA and CDR2 as YNFKEQ. Trimming pared 0 bases from V and 7 bases from J, leaving 6 bases between.

The chain is built from TRBV30 and TRBJ1-5; D is unresolved. V dropped 4 bases and J dropped 1 base, with 14 bases sitting between them. The germline V gene encodes CDR1 GTSNPN and CDR2 SVGIG (reference sequence). This CDR3 contains 15 residues. CDR3 DNA sequence: TGTGCCTGGAAACTGCAGTTCGGGAGCAATCAGCCCCAGCATTTT. It codes for CAWKLQFGSNQPQHF.

This clone is a singleton in its sample. This chain uses TRBV6-5 with TRBJ1-6, with 9 bases identical to TRBD1. The CDR3 is 16 amino acids. Germline loops: CDR1 MNHEY, CDR2 SVGAGI. The V gene end was trimmed by 4 bases and the J gene end by 15 bases; junction bases not matched to a gene: 16. CDR3: CASSSHPGQGATNLHF. The CDR3 DNA reads as TGTGCCAGCAGTTCTCACCCGGGACAGGGAGCAACGAACCTCCACTTT.

V and J are TRBV28 and TRBJ2-7; D is undetermined. The CDR3 is 12 amino acids. V was trimmed by 4 bases and J by 8 bases, leaving 12 bases between them. In germline, CDR1 is MDHEN, CDR2 SYDVKM. The CDR3 is CASSSWPDQQYF. CDR3 sequence (DNA): TGTGCCAGCAGTTCGTGGCCGGATCAGCAGTACTTC. The full variable domain, with the rest looked up from reference TRBV28 and TRBJ2-7, is DVKVTQSSRYLVKRTGEKVFLECVQDMDHENMFWYRQDPGLGLRLIYFSYDVKMKEKGDIPEGYSVSREKKERFSLILESASTNQTSMYLCASSSWPDQQYFGPGTRLTVT.

For the CDR3, the DNA is TGCGCCAGCAGCCGGGCCGCGGTGGAGGGTGAAAAACTGTTTTTT. This translates into CASSRAAVEGEKLFF. This sequence joins TRBV5-1 and TRBJ1-4; D remains unclear. The CDR3 is made up of 15 amino acids. Germline V gene data show CDR1 as SGHRS and CDR2 as YFSETQ. Trimming cost V 4 bases and J 7 bases, with 17 bases left between them.

CDR3 amino acids: CASSLSDVLRQFF. The CDR3 region has the DNA TGTGCCAGCAGCCTATCGGACGTTCTTCGGCAGTTCTTC. The rearrangement links TRBV3-1 (or the pseudogene TRBV3-2) to TRBJ2-1; D gene ambiguous. The germline gives CDR1 LGHDT, CDR2 YNNKEL (reference sequence). The CDR3 loop spans 13 amino acids. V lost 4 bases, J lost 12 bases, and 16 bases lay in between.